Each of the 6 T cell receptor beta chains below was sequenced from the same sample in a study of T cell repertoires in aging, cancer and after chemotherapy. Rearranged V-D-J TRB sequences were amplified with a mixed TRB-A/B primer pool. TCRdb analysed the multiplex PCR reads with MiXCR anew, one entry per CDR3 protein. This sample carries about 1,400 distinct CDR3 sequences, about 46% of them seen once, and the ten largest clones take around 38%. Peripheral blood genomic DNA, not sorted cells or RNA, was the template. Sequencing input: blood. These receptors all stem from a human donor with a blood cancer.

This clonotype was found once. This sequence joins TRBV11-2 and TRBJ2-7; 7 nucleotides line up with TRBD2. This CDR3 contains 15 residues. With 1 base clipped from V and 2 bases from J, the junction kept 5 bases outside the gene matches. CDR1 and CDR2 (germline): SGHAT, FQNNGV. The CDR3 protein is CASSLGRGSTYEQYF. CDR3 coding DNA: TGTGCCAGCAGCTTAGGGCGGGGGAGCACCTACGAGCAGTACTTC.

This chain links TRBV6-5 with TRBJ1-1; D ambiguous. The CDR3 runs to 13 residues. V was pared by 4 bases and J by 5 bases, with 11 bases between. Per the germline V gene, CDR1 is MNHEY and CDR2 is SVGAGI. The CDR3 DNA reads as TGTGCCAGCAGTTCCCCTTGGGCTACTGAAGCTTTCTTT. Its translation: CASSSPWATEAFF.

This clonotype was seen a few times. CDR3 amino acids: CASRGYAGGNTDTQYF. The CDR3 region has the DNA TGTGCCAGCAGGGGCTATGCGGGAGGCAACACAGATACGCAGTATTTT. This chain uses TRBV6-5 with TRBJ2-3, with 8 bases aligning to TRBD2. Germline-derived CDR1 and CDR2 are MNHEY and SVGAGI. V lost 6 bases and J lost 2; bases outside the gene matches: 10. This CDR3 spans 16 amino acids.

In regard to this clonotype: An end of the junction does not agree with germline; a read error may underlie this. The chain employs TRBV6-5 and TRBJ1-5; 9 bases line up with TRBD1. The germline V gene encodes CDR1 MNHEY and CDR2 SVGAGI. CDR3 length equals 14 residues. Here the CDR3 DNA reads TGTGACAGCAGTCCGACAGGGGGGGGTCAGCCCCAGCATTTT. Amino acids: CDSSPTGGGQPQHF.

This clonotype is hyperexpanded. The chain uses TRBV6-5 and TRBJ2-1; 9 nucleotides agree with TRBD2. The CDR3 sequence is 18 residues long. With 5 bases clipped from V and 6 bases from J, the junction kept 17 bases outside the gene matches. Germline lookup yields CDR1 MNHEY and CDR2 SVGAGI. The CDR3 loop reads CASSRPPTGTSSLNEQFF. Written as DNA, the CDR3 is TGTGCCAGCAGTCGTCCCCCAACCGGGACTAGCTCTCTCAATGAGCAGTTCTTC.

This clonotype was seen a handful of times. As DNA, the CDR3 is TGTGCCAGCAGTTCCGAACAGGGGTTTAACTATGGCTACACCTTC. Translating gives CASSSEQGFNYGYTF. The chain carries TRBV12-3 or TRBV12-4 and TRBJ1-2, with 7 bases lining up with TRBD1. The junction had 6 bases not matched to a gene; V was cut back by 4 bases and J by 1 base. The CDR3 covers 15 residues.